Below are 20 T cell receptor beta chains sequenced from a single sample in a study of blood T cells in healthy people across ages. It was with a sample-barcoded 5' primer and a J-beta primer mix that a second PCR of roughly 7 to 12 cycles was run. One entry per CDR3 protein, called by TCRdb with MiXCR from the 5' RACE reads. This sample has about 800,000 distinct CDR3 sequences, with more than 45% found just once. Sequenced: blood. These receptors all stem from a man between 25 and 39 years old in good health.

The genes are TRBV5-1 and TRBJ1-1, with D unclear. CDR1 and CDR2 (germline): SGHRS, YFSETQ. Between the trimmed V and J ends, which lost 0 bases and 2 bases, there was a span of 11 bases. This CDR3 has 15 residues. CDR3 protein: CASSLDGYRNTEAFF. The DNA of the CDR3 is TGCGCCAGCAGCTTGGACGGATACCGCAACACTGAAGCTTTCTTT.

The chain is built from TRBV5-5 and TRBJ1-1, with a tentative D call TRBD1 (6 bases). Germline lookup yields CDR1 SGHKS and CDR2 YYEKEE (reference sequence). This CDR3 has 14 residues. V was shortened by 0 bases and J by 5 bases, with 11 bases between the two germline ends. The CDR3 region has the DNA TGTGCCAGCAGCTTGGAACAGGGTGGGACTGAAGCTTTCTTT. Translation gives CASSLEQGGTEAFF.

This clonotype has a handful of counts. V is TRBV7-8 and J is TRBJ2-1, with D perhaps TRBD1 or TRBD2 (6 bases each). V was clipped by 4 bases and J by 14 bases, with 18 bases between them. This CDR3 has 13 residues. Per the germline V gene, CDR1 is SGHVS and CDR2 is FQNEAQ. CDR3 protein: CASSSPPGAKKFF. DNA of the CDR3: TGTGCCAGCAGCTCCCCTCCGGGGGCCAAGAAGTTCTTC. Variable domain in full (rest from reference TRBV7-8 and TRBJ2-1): GAGVSQSPRYKVAKRGQDVALRCDPISGHVSLFWYQQALGQGPEFLTYFQNEAQLDKSGLPSDRFFAERPEGSVSTLKIQRTQQEDSAVYLCASSSPPGAKKFFGPGTRLTVL.

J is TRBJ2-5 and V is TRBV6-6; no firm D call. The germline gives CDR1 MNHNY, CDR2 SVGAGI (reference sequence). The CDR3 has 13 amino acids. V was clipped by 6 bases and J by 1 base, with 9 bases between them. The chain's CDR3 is CASRAASQETQYF. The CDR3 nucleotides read TGTGCCAGCAGGGCCGCCTCCCAAGAGACCCAGTACTTC.

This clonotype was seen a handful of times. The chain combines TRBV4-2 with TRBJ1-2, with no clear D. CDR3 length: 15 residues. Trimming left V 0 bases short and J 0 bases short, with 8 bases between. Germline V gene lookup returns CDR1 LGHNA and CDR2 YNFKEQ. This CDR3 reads CASSQEIGPNYGYTF. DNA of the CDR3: TGTGCCAGCAGCCAAGAGATAGGACCTAACTATGGCTACACCTTC.

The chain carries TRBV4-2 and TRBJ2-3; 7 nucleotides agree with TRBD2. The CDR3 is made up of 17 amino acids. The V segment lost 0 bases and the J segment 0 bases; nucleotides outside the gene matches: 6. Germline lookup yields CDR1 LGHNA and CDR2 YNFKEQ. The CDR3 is CASSQEFGTTSTDTQYF. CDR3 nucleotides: TGTGCCAGCAGCCAAGAGTTCGGGACTACTAGCACAGATACGCAGTATTTT.

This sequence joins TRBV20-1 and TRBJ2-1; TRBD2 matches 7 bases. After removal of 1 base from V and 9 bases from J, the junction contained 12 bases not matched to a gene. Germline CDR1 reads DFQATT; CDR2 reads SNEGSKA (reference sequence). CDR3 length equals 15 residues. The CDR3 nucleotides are TGCAGTGCTAGAGCACTCGATGGGGGGGTGGGTGAGCAGTTCTTC. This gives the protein CSARALDGGVGEQFF.

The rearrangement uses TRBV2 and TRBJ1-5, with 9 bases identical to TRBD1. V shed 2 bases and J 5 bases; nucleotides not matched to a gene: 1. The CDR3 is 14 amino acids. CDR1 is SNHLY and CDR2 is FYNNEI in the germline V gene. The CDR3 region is CASSERTGDQPQHF. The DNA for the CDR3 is TGTGCCAGCAGTGAACGGACAGGGGATCAGCCCCAGCATTTT.

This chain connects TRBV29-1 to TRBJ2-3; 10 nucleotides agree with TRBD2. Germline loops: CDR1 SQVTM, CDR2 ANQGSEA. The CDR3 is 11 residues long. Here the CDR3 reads CGGLAIDTQYF. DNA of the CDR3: TGCGGGGGACTAGCGATAGATACGCAGTATTTT.

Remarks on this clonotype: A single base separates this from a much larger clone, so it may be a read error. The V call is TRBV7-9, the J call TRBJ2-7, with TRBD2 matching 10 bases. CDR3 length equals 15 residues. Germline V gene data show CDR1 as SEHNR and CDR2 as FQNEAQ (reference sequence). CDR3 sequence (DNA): TGTGCCAGCAGCCCCCAGCGGGGGGGCCTGTACGGGCAGTACTTC. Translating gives CASSPQRGGLYGQYF. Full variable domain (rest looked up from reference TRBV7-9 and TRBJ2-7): DTGVSQNPRHKITKRGQNVTFRCDPISEHNRLYWYRQTLGQGPEFLTYFQNEAQLEKSRLLSDRFSAERPKGSFSTLEIQRTEQGDSAMYLCASSPQRGGLYGQYFGPGTRLTVT.

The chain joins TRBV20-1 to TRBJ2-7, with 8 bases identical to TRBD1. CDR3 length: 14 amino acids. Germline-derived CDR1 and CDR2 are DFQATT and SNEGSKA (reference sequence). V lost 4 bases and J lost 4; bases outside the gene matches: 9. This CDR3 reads CSANTGTGSYEQYF. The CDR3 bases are TGCAGTGCTAACACCGGGACAGGAAGTTACGAGCAGTACTTC.

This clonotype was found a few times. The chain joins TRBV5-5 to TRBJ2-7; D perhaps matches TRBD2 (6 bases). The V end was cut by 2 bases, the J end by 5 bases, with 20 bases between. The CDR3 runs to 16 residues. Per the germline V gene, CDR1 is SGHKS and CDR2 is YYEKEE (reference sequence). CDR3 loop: CASSFALAPPLHEQYF. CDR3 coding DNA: TGTGCCAGCAGCTTTGCCCTAGCGCCCCCTCTCCACGAGCAGTACTTC.

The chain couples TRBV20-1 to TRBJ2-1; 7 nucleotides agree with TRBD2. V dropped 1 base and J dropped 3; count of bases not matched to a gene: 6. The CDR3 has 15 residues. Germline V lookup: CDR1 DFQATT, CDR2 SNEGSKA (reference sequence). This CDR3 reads CSARGPSGDYNEQFF. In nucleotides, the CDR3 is TGCAGTGCTAGAGGGCCCAGCGGGGACTACAATGAGCAGTTCTTC.

The CDR3 spells CSARDSLLSGEGYTF. The CDR3 bases are TGCAGTGCTAGAGATTCATTACTCTCAGGGGAAGGCTACACCTTC. The chain is built from TRBV20-1 and TRBJ1-2; D possibly corresponds to TRBD1 (6 bases). This CDR3 is built from 15 residues. The germline gives CDR1 DFQATT, CDR2 SNEGSKA (reference sequence). Trimming pared 0 bases from V and 8 bases from J, leaving 19 bases between.

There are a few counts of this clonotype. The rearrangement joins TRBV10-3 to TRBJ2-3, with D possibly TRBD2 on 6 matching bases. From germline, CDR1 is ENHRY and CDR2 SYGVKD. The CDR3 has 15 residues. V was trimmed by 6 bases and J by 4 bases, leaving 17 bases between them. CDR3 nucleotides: TGTGCCATCAGCCCGAGTTTGGGGGGAGCAGATACGCAGTATTTT. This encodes CAISPSLGGADTQYF.

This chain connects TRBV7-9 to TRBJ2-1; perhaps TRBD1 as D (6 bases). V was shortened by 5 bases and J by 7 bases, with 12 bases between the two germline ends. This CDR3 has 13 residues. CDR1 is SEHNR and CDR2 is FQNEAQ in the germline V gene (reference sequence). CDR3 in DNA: TGTGCCAGCAGCGTCAGGGGCTGGAATGAGCAGTTCTTC. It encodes CASSVRGWNEQFF.

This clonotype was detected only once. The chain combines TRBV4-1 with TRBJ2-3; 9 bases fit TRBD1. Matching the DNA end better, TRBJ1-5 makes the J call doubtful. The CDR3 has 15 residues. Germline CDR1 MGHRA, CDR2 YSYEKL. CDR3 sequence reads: CASSARDRVEDTQHF. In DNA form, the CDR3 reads TGCGCCAGCAGCGCTCGGGACAGGGTGGAAGATACGCAGCATTTT.

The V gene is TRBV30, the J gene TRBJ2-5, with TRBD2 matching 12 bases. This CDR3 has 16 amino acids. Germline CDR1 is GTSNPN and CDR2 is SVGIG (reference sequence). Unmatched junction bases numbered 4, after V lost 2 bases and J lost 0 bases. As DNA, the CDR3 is TGTGCCTGGAGTCCCGGACTAGCGGGATACCAAGAGACCCAGTACTTC. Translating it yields CAWSPGLAGYQETQYF. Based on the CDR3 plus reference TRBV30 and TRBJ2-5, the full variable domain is SQTIHQWPATLVQPVGSPLSLECTVEGTSNPNLYWYRQAAGRGLQLLFYSVGIGQISSEVPQNLSASRPQDRQFILSSKKLLLSDSGFYLCAWSPGLAGYQETQYFGPGTRLLVL.

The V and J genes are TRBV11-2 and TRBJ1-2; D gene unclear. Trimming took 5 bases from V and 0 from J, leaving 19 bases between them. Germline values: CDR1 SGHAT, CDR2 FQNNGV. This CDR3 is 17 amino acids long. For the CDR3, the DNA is TGTGCCAGCAGCCCTCAGGCGTCCAGTCAAACTAACTATGGCTACACCTTC. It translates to CASSPQASSQTNYGYTF.

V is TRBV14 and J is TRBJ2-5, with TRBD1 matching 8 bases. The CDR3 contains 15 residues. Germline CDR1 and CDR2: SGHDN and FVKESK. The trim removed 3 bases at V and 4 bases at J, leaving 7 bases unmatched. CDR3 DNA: TGTGCCAGCAGCCATCGAAACAGGGGGACAGAGACCCAGTACTTC. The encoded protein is CASSHRNRGTETQYF.